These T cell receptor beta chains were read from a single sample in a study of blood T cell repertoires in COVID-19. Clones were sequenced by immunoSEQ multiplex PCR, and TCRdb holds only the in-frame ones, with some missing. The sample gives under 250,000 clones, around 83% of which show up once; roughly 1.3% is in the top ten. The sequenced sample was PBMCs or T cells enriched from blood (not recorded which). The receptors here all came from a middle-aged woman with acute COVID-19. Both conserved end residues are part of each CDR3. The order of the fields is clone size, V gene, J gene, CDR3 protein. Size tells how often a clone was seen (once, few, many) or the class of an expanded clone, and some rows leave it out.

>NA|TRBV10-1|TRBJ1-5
CASSERRGNPPSQPQHF
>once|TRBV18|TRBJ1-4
CASSPRYRTETSNEKLFF
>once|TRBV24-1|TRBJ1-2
CATSDRGYGYTF
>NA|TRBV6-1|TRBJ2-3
CASSALLLGGGQNTQYF
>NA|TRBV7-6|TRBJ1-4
CASSLSQGSGEKLFF
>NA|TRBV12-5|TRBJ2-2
CASGLVRSGYTGELFF
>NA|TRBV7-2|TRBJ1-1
CASSVDSEAFRTEAFF
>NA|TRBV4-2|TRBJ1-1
CASSHGGPRGNTEAFF
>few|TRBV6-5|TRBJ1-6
CASSYSPWGGDSPLHF
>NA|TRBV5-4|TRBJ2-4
CASSDVGSERLEYF
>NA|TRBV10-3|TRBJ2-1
CAISGLYNEQFF
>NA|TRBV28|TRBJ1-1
CASSLAGKAEAFF
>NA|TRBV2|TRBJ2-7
CASSYSSRTYEQYF
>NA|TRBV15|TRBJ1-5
CATSRAGGPQHF
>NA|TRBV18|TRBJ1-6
CASSPLFPGRGDSPLHF
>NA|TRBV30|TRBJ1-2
CAWRGGAANYGYTF
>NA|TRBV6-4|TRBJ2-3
CASSATGTSGSTDTQYF
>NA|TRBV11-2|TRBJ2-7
CASGGGRQYF
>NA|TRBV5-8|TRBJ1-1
CASSLGYGRVPLNTEAFF
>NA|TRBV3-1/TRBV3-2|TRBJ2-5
CASSPFPGVVGETQYF
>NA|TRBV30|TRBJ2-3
CAWMLQREVLSTDTQYF
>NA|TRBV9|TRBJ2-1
CASHRTSPYAYNNEQFF
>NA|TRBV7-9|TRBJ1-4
CASSLSRLEEKLFF
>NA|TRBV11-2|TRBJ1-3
CASSSGQTGNTIYF
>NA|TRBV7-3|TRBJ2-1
CASSSMGLAGYNEQFF
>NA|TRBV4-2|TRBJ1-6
CASSGQGMVNSPLHF
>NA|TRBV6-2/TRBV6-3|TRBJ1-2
CASSSYTFYGYTF
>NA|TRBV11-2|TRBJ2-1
CASKGARGGLIFGNEQFF
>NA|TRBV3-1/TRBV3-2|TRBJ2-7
CASSQALRRRSHEQYF
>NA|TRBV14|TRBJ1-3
CASSQGLPYTGNTIYF
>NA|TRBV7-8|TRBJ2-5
CASSPYSRAGRETQYF
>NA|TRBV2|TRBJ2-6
CAGRALGTYGVLTF
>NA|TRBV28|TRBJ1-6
CASRTGLWNSPLHF
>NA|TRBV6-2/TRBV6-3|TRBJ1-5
CASSGQGYSNQPQHF
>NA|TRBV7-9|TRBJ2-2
CASSLGIGENTGELFF
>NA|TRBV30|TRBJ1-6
CACPQGLYNSPLHF
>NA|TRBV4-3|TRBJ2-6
CASSQELSQGEAGANVLTF
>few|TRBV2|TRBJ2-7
CASSELHF
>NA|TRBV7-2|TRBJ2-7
CASSLAPNWALYEQYF
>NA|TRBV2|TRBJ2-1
CASSDTSGTFGLTFF
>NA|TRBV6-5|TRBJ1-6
CASRTGTGGFSLHF
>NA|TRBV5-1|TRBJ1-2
CASSLARDRGYTF
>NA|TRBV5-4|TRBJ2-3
CASSSRSGESTDTQYF
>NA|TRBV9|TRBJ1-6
CASSVAHRGDSPLHF
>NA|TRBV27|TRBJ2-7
CASSTAAAGQEAYEQYF
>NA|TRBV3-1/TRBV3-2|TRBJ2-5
CASSPGQGFGETQYF
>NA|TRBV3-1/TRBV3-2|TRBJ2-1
CASSQGTSGHNEQFF
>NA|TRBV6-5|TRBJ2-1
CASSRGVSYNEQFF
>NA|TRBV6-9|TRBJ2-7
CASSFEVPPYEQYF
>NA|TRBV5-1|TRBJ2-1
CASSLSDTTYNEQFF
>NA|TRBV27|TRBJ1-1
CASSWGRSTEAFF
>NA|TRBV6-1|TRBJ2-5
CASSEMRDRGLETQYF
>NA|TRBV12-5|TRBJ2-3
CASGQGQTPGDTQYF